The 21 T cell receptor beta chains below come from one sample, sequenced in a study of blood T cell repertoires in COVID-19. Repertoires were generated with immunoSEQ multiplex PCR, while TCRdb's copy carries only in-frame clones and drops some. The sample carries approximately 260,000 clones, 85% to 95% recorded once. The sample was PBMCs or T cells enriched from blood (not recorded which). Receptors originate from a woman aged 18 to 35 who had recovered from COVID-19.

The chain employs TRBV6-1 and TRBJ2-1; D possibly corresponds to TRBD2 (6 bases). CDR3 length: 13 amino acids. Trimming pared 2 bases from V and 8 bases from J, leaving 10 bases between. The V gene's germline CDR1 is MNHNS and CDR2 SASEGT. Here the CDR3 reads CASSEPGLDEQFF. The CDR3 DNA reads as TGTGCCAGCAGTGAACCGGGACTCGATGAGCAGTTCTTC.

The CDR3 region has the DNA TGTGCCAGCAGCGTGTCCAGGGGGCGAAGGACTGAAGCTTTCTTT. Translated, it gives CASSVSRGRRTEAFF. This sequence joins TRBV9 and TRBJ1-1; 8 bases map to TRBD1. V gave up 2 bases and J gave up 5 bases; unmatched junction bases: 8. The germline V gene encodes CDR1 SGDLS and CDR2 YYNGEE. CDR3 size: 15 residues.

The chain has TRBV29-1 and TRBJ1-3, with no clear D. The CDR3 consists of 12 residues. V gave up 6 bases and J gave up 4 bases, with 10 bases separating them. Germline lookup yields CDR1 SQVTM and CDR2 ANQGSEA. DNA for the CDR3: TGCAGCGTATCAATAGCGGGAAACACCATATATTTT. Translating gives CSVSIAGNTIYF.

On this clone: The junction departs from the called germline gene at one end, perhaps through a read error. This rearrangement joins TRBV2 to TRBJ2-3, with TRBD1 as a possible D gene (6 bases). The CDR3 length is 13 residues. Germline V gene data show CDR1 as SNHLY and CDR2 as FYNNEI. This chain's CDR3 is CASSVGGTNTQYF. The CDR3 DNA is TGTGCCAGCAGTGTTGGGGGCACAAATACGCAGTATTTT.

V is TRBV13 and J is TRBJ1-1, with D hard to call. V lost 2 bases and J 4 bases, leaving 8 bases between the germline ends. Germline V CDR1 and CDR2: PRHDT, FYEKMQ (reference sequence). CDR3 size: 13 residues. CDR3 sequence (DNA): TGTGCCAGCAGCTTAAGTCCGGGCACTGAAGCTTTCTTT. Translated: CASSLSPGTEAFF.

This sequence joins TRBV4-2 and TRBJ1-1, with D possibly TRBD1 on 6 matching bases. Germline CDR1 reads LGHNA; CDR2 reads YNFKEQ. The CDR3 runs 15 residues. Deletions cut 4 bases from V and 1 base from J, with 13 bases between. The CDR3 sequence is CASSRLTGQNTEAFF. The DNA of the CDR3 is TGTGCCAGCAGCCGACTAACGGGACAGAACACTGAAGCTTTCTTT.

The genes are TRBV7-2 and TRBJ2-5; D ambiguous. The CDR3 covers 13 residues. The V and J ends lost 3 bases and 2 bases respectively, with 7 bases between them. Germline values: CDR1 SGHTA, CDR2 FQGNSA. Here the CDR3 DNA reads TGTGCCAGCAGCTTGGGCCCTCAAGAGACCCAGTACTTC. Translated, it gives CASSLGPQETQYF.

This clone was seen once. The chain combines TRBV19 with TRBJ1-6, with a tentative D call TRBD1 (5 bases). CDR1 LNHDA and CDR2 SQIVND come from the germline V gene (reference sequence). This CDR3 has 12 amino acids. Trimming took 5 bases from V and 10 from J, leaving 9 bases between them. The CDR3 here is CASSLQGSPLHF. The CDR3 bases are TGTGCCAGTAGTCTCCAGGGATCACCCCTCCACTTT.

The rearrangement joins TRBV18 to TRBJ1-4; 7 positions match TRBD1. The trim removed 6 bases at V and 5 bases at J, leaving 3 bases unmatched. The germline gives CDR1 KGHSH, CDR2 LQKENI. CDR3 size: 13 residues. The CDR3 here is CASSGQKNEKLFF. In nucleotides, the CDR3 is TGTGCCAGCTCGGGACAGAAGAATGAAAAACTGTTTTTT.

In its sample, this clone was seen once. The chain links TRBV27 to TRBJ2-1; TRBD2 matches at 13 bases. The CDR3 has 17 residues. V lost 0 bases, J lost 1 base, and 0 bases stayed unmatched. In germline, CDR1 is MNHEY, CDR2 SMNVEV (reference sequence). The CDR3 reads CASSLSGLAGSYNEQFF. CDR3 DNA sequence: TGTGCCAGCAGTTTATCGGGACTAGCGGGATCCTACAATGAGCAGTTCTTC.

The chain has TRBV9 and TRBJ2-3; D is uncertain. The V gene's germline CDR1 is SGDLS and CDR2 YYNGEE. There are 16 residues in the CDR3. Trimming pared 0 bases from V and 0 bases from J, leaving 11 bases between. The CDR3 protein is CASSVGEVHSTDTQYF. The CDR3 coding sequence is TGTGCCAGCAGCGTAGGAGAAGTCCATAGCACAGATACGCAGTATTTT.

This clone was counted between two and nine times. V is TRBV6-6 and J is TRBJ2-7; D might be TRBD1 (5 bases). Germline V gives CDR1 MNHNY, CDR2 SVGAGI (reference sequence). Trimming shortened V by 5 bases and J by 5 bases, and 7 bases separated the two germline ends. CDR3 size: 11 residues. CDR3 region: CASSLQDEQYF. CDR3 coding DNA: TGTGCCAGCAGTCTACAGGACGAGCAGTACTTC.

This rearrangement joins TRBV6-1 to TRBJ2-7; TRBD2 matches at 10 bases. Trimming took 6 bases from V and 2 from J; bases not matched to a gene: 4. From germline, CDR1 is MNHNS and CDR2 SASEGT. The CDR3 runs 14 residues. In DNA form, the CDR3 reads TGTGCCAGCAGCTTAGCGGGGGGTGCCTACGAGCAGTACTTC. As protein: CASSLAGGAYEQYF.

The sample holds one count of this clone. The chain links TRBV19 to TRBJ1-5; TRBD1 aligns across 8 bases. Trimming removed 5 bases from V and 6 bases from J; junction bases left unmatched: 12. This CDR3 region has 16 residues. The germline V gene encodes CDR1 LNHDA and CDR2 SQIVND (reference sequence). The CDR3 spells CASSLRAGGYAQPQHF. In DNA form, the CDR3 reads TGTGCCAGTAGTCTTAGGGCAGGGGGCTACGCTCAGCCCCAGCATTTT. The full variable domain, completed using reference TRBV19 and TRBJ1-5, is DGGITQSPKYLFRKEGQNVTLSCEQNLNHDAMYWYRQDPGQGLRLIYYSQIVNDFQKGDIAEGYSVSREKKESFPLTVTSAQKNPTAFYLCASSLRAGGYAQPQHFGDGTRLSIL.

This sequence joins TRBV2 and TRBJ1-2, with D tentatively TRBD1 (5 bases). V was cut by 10 bases and J by 5 bases, with 14 bases left in between. The CDR3 loop spans 12 amino acids. Germline V gene data show CDR1 as SNHLY and CDR2 as FYNNEI. CDR3 amino acids: CANLGGTYGYTF. CDR3 DNA sequence: TGTGCCAACCTGGGAGGGACTTATGGCTACACCTTC.

The chain recombines TRBV27 with TRBJ1-2; D is uncertain. Trimming took off 4 bases at V and 5 bases at J, with 17 bases between the two ends. The CDR3 totals 15 residues. CDR1 MNHEY and CDR2 SMNVEV come from the germline V gene (reference sequence). In DNA, the CDR3 is TGTGCCAGCAGTTCACAAGGGCTAGCCGGGTATGGCTACACCTTC. Translated, it gives CASSSQGLAGYGYTF.

This sequence joins TRBV4-2 and TRBJ2-5, with TRBD2 identical over 7 bases. V dropped 0 bases and J dropped 3; count of bases not matched to a gene: 4. This CDR3 spans 15 amino acids. Germline V CDR1 and CDR2: LGHNA, YNFKEQ. The CDR3 sequence is CASSQELAKKETQYF. CDR3 bases: TGTGCCAGCAGCCAAGAACTAGCGAAGAAAGAGACCCAGTACTTC.

The rearrangement links TRBV19 to TRBJ2-1, with 9 bases identical to TRBD2. The germline V gene has CDR1 LNHDA and CDR2 SQIVND (reference sequence). CDR3 length: 14 residues. Trimming took 3 bases from V and 10 from J; bases not matched to a gene: 7. CDR3: CASSIGGSGREQFF. The CDR3, as DNA: TGTGCCAGTAGTATCGGCGGTAGCGGGAGAGAGCAGTTCTTC.

This chain joins TRBV21-1 and TRBJ2-1; the table gives TRBD2 as D, unverified against the DNA. TRBV21-1 is termed a pseudogene. CDR3 length: 16 residues. The CDR3 region has the DNA TGTGCCAGCAGCAAAGCAAGCCGGGAGTTCCACAATGAGCAGTTCTTC. Protein: CASSKASREFHNEQFF.

This chain links TRBV11-3 with TRBJ1-6; D unclear. From germline, CDR1 is SGHNT and CDR2 YENEEA. Trimming stripped 1 base from V and 7 bases from J, with 14 bases between. There are 16 residues in the CDR3. CDR3 DNA sequence: TGTGCCAGCAGCTTAGGACACGCAAGGCCGAATTCACCCCTCCACTTT. Encoded protein: CASSLGHARPNSPLHF.

This chain uses TRBV21-1 with TRBJ1-3; TRBD1, the table's D call, was not compared with the DNA. TRBV21-1 counts as a pseudogene. The CDR3 has 19 amino acids. The CDR3 here is CASSRKDSDRGDTGNTIYF. The CDR3 region has the DNA TGTGCCAGCAGCCGAAAGGATTCCGACAGGGGCGATACTGGAAACACCATATATTTT.